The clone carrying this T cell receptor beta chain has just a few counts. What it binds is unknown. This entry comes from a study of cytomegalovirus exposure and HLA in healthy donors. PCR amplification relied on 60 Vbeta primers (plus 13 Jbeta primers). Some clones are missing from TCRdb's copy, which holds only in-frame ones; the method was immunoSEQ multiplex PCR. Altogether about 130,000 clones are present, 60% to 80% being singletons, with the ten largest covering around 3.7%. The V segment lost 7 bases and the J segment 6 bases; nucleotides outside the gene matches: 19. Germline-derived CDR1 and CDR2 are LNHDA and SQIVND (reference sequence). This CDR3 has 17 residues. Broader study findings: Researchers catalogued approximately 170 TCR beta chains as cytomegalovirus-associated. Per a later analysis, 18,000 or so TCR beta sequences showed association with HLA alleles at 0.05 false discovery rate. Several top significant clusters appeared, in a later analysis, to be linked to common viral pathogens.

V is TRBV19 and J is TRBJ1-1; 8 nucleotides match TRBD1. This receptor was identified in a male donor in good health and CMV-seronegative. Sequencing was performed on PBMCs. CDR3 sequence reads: CASKDRVGRGGGAEAFF. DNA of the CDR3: TGTGCCAGTAAGGACAGGGTTGGACGTGGCGGAGGGGCTGAAGCTTTCTTT.